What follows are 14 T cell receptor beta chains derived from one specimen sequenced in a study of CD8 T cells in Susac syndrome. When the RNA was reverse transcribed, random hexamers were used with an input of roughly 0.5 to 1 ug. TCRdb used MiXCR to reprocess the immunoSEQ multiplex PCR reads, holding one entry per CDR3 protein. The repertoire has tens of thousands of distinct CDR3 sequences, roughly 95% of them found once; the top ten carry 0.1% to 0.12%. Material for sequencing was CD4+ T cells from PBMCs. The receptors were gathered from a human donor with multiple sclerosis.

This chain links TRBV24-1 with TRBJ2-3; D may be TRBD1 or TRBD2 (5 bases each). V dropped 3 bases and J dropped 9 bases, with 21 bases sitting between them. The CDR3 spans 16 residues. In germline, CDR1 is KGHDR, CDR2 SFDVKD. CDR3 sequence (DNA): TGTGCCACCAGTGATGCGACCCTAGGAGTTAGGGACACGCAGTATTTT. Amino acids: CATSDATLGVRDTQYF.

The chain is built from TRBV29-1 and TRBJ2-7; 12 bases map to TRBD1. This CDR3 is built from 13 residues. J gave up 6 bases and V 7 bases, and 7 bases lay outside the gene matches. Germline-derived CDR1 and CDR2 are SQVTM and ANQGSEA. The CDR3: CSAVGTGGSEQYF. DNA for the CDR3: TGCAGCGCAGTCGGGACAGGGGGCAGCGAGCAGTACTTC.

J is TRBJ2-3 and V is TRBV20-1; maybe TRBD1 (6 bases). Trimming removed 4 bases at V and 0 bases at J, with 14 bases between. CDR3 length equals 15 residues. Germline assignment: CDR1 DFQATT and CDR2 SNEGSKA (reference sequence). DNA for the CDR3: TGCAGTGCTACAAGACAGGCTACTAGCACAGATACGCAGTATTTT. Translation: CSATRQATSTDTQYF.

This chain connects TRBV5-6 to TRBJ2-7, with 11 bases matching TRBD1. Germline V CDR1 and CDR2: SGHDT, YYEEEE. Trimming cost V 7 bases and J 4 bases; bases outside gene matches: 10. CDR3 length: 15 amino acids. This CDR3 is CASRHSGTGGYEQYF. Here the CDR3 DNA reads TGTGCCAGCCGACACTCCGGGACAGGGGGATACGAGCAGTACTTC.

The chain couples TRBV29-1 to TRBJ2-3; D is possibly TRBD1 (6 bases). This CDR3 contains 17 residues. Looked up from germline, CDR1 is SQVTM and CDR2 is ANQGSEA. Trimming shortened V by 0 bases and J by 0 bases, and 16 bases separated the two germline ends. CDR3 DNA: TGCAGCGTTGAAGATCCCACAAGAACAGGGAGCACAGATACGCAGTATTTT. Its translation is CSVEDPTRTGSTDTQYF.

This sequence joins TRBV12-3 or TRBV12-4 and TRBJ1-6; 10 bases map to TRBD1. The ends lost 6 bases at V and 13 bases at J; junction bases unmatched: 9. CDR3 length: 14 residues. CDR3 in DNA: TGTGCCAGCAGCACCGGGACAGGGGCTTCGCCCCTCCACTTT. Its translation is CASSTGTGASPLHF.

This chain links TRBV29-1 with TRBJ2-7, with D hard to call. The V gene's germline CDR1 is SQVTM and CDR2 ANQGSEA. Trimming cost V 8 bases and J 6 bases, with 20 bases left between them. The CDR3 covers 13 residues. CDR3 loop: CSLAPPHGLEQYF. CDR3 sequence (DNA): TGCAGCCTGGCCCCTCCCCACGGGCTCGAGCAGTACTTC.

The CDR3 loop reads CATSGVGTSGSYEQYF. DNA of the CDR3: TGTGCCACCAGTGGAGTCGGGACTAGCGGTTCCTACGAGCAGTACTTC. The chain recombines TRBV24-1 with TRBJ2-7, with 11 bases that match TRBD2. Germline V gene lookup returns CDR1 KGHDR and CDR2 SFDVKD. The CDR3 runs 16 residues. The J segment lost 1 base and the V segment lost 5 bases, leaving 6 bases of the junction unmatched.

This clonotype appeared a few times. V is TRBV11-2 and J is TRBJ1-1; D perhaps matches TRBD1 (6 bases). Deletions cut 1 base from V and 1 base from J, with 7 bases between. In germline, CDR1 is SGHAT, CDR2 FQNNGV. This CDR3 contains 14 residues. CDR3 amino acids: CASSLGDKNTEAFF. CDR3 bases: TGTGCCAGCAGCTTAGGGGACAAGAACACTGAAGCTTTCTTT.

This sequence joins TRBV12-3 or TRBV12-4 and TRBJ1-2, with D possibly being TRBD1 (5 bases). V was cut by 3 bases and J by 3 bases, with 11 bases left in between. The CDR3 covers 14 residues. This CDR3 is CASSFGGGDYGYTF. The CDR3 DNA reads TGTGCCAGCAGTTTCGGGGGTGGGGACTATGGCTACACCTTC.

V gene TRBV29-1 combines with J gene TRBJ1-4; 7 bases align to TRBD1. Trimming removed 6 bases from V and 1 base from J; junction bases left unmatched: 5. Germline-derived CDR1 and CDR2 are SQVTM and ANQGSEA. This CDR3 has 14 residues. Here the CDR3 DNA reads TGCAGCGTCTTCACAGGGGTAACTAATGAAAAACTGTTTTTT. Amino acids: CSVFTGVTNEKLFF.

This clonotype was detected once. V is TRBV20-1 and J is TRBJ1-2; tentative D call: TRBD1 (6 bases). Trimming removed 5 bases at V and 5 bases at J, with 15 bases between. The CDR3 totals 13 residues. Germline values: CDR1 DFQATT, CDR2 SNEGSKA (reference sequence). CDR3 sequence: CSALQGNWYGYTF. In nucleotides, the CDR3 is TGCAGTGCTTTACAGGGTAATTGGTATGGCTACACCTTC.

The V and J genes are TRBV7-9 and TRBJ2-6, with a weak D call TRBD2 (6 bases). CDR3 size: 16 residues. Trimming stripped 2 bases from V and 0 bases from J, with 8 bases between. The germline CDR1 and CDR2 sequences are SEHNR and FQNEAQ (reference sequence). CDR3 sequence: CASSLWDFSGANVLTF. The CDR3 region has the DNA TGTGCCAGCAGCTTATGGGACTTCTCTGGGGCCAACGTCCTGACTTTC.

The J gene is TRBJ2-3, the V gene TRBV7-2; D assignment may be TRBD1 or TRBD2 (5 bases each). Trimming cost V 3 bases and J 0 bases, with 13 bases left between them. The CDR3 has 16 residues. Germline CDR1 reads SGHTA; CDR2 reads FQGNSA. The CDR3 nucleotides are TGTGCCAGCAGCTTGGTAGGGACCTCTAGCACAGATACGCAGTATTTT. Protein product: CASSLVGTSSTDTQYF.